This entry is about one T cell receptor (beta chain). This sample is drawn from a study of blood T cell repertoires in COVID-19. In the study overall: Whether acute or convalescent, the COVID-19 samples came from the United States, Italy and Spain.

TCRdb keeps only in-frame clones here, not all; method: immunoSEQ multiplex PCR. Of around 230,000 clones in the sample, about 80% are singletons; the top ten hold roughly 9.6%. The V gene lost 0 bases and the J gene lost 5 bases, with 19 bases spanning the gap. This CDR3 has 16 residues. Germline-derived CDR1 and CDR2 are GTSNPN and SVGIG (reference sequence). This chain uses TRBV30 with TRBJ1-1; tentatively, D is TRBD1 (6 bases). This clonotype was sampled from a woman of 80 years or more with acute or convalescent COVID-19. Specimen: peripheral blood. The CDR3 DNA sequence: TGTGCCTGGAGTGTACCAGGAAAGGGGGTCGATACTGAAGCTTTCTTT. Encoded protein: CAWSVPGKGVDTEAFF.